The present T cell receptor beta chain was sequenced within a study of CD8+CD57+ T cells in acquired aplastic anemia listed by TCRdb under 2018. The study in broad terms: A mean of 3.2 ug of DNA, ranging from roughly 0.19 to 27.4 ug, was extracted from sorted CD4+ and CD8+ cells. CD8+CD57+ expansion was defined as frequency above the mean frequency observed in healthy subjects. Study-wide conclusions, independent of this receptor: No significant difference in CD8+ Simpson's diversity was found between patients and healthy controls (P=0.060). Twenty-nine CD8+ CDR3 sequences were shared between patients and controls but appeared highly expressed in patients and within their immunodominant clones.

A remark on this clonotype: Its cognate antigen has yet to be identified. One base away there is no much larger clone; base qualities are not given.

Expansion of CD8+CD57+ cells had been shown by flow cytometry in the patients chosen for sequencing. All patients had severe acquired aplastic anemia diagnosed by International Study of Aplastic Anemia and Agranulocytosis and Camitta criteria. No patient had received any therapy when blood was sampled. TCR repertoires of sorted CD4+ and CD8+ blood T cells from severe aplastic anemia patients and healthy subjects were deep-sequenced in the study. Patients were enrolled in the USA under clinicaltrials.gov protocols 00001620, 01623167, 00001397, 00071045, 00081523 and 00961064. Ficoll-Paque density gradient centrifugation was used to isolate peripheral blood mononuclear cells. Before DNA extraction, CD4+ and CD8+ T cells were sorted by FACS or by magnetic beads. CDR1 and CDR2 are read off the germline V gene (reference sequence) as LGHDT and YNNKEL. The CDR3 numbers 16 residues from cysteine through phenylalanine. The only DNA kept is the CDR3, 48 bases in frame from the first base. Trimming costs V 7 bases and J 0 bases, and their ends lie 13 bases apart.

Genomic DNA served as template for TCR beta VDJ combination and CDR3 sequence profiling. An Illumina HiSeq 2000 was the platform used for TCR repertoire sequencing. Under the source paper's analysis protocol: TRBV/TRBJ rearrangement plots, CDR3 size and DJ length profiles, and Simpson's diversity index were used to assess repertoires. Whichever DNA sequence was most abundant in the deep sequencing data was defined as the immunodominant clone. CDR3 amino acid sequences were screened for sharing across subjects and were compared with published repertoires and the VDJdb database. TCRdb cleaned the public reads at Q25 with fastp, built clones with MiXCR and kept in-frame beta chains. Rows with one shared CDR3 protein collapse into an entry with the most common genes and DNA. In this record, the V and J calls reflect TCRdb's handling and not the investigators' own analysis. The sample table holds around 200,000 distinct CDR3 sequences, of which around 50% were seen once. The ten top clones hold 10% to 15% of the sample.

The V and J genes are TRBV3-1 and TRBJ1-6; there is no confident call for the D gene. Sequencing was carried out using sorted CD4+, CD8+, or CD8+CD57+ T cells (not recorded which) from PBMCs. This clonotype originated in a human donor with aplastic anemia. The DNA reads as follows: TGTGCCAGCAATATTCAAGGGAGCTCCTATAATTCACCCCTCCACTTT. The encoded protein is CASNIQGSSYNSPLHF.